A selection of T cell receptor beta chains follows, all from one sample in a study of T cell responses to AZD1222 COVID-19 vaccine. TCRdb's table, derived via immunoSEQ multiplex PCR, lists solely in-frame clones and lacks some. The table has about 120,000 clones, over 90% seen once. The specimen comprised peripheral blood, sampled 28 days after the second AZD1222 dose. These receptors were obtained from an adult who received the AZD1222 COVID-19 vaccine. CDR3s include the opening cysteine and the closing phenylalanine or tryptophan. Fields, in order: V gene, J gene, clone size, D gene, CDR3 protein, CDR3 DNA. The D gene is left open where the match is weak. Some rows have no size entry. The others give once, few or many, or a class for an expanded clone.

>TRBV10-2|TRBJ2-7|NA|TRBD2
CASSGLAFYEQYF
TGCGCCAGCAGTGGACTAGCGTTCTACGAGCAGTACTTC
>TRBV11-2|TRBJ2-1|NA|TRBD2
CASSLDVMGTSGSDEQFF
TGTGCCAGCAGCTTAGACGTGATGGGGACTAGCGGGAGTGATGAGCAGTTCTTC
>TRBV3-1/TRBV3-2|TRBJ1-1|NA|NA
CASSQVTTEAFF
TGTGCCAGCAGCCAAGTCACCACTGAAGCTTTCTTT
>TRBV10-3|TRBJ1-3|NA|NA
CAIRGQPSKRGNTIYF
TGTGCCATCAGAGGACAGCCCAGCAAGCGGGGAAACACCATATATTTT
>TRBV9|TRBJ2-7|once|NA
CASSVAKGSYEQYF
TGTGCCAGCAGCGTAGCCAAGGGGAGCTACGAGCAGTACTTC
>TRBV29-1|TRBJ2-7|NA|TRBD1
CSVGTGNEQYF
TGCAGCGTAGGGACAGGGAATGAGCAGTACTTC
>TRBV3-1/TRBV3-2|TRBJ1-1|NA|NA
CASSQDLGKRTEAFF
TGTGCCAGCAGCCAAGATCTGGGAAAGCGGACTGAAGCTTTCTTT
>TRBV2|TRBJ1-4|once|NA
CASRVWTNEKLFF
TGTGCCAGCAGAGTGTGGACTAATGAAAAACTGTTTTTT
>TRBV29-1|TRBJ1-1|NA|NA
CSVEAAMNTEAFF
TGCAGCGTTGAGGCGGCAATGAACACTGAAGCTTTCTTT
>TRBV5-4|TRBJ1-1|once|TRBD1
CASSRTGTNTEAFF
TGTGCCAGCAGCCGGACAGGGACGAACACTGAAGCTTTCTTT
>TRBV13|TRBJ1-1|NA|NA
CASSPGGAGMNTEAFF
TGTGCCAGCAGCCCGGGCGGAGCAGGGATGAACACTGAAGCTTTCTTT
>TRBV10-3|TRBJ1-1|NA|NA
CAIRGDHQNTEAFF
TGTGCCATCAGGGGTGATCATCAGAACACTGAAGCTTTCTTT
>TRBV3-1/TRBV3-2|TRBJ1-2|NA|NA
CASSQVGEGGYTF
TGTGCCAGCAGCCAAGTCGGGGAGGGTGGCTACACCTTC
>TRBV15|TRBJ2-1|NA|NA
CATSREVSEQFF
TGTGCCACCAGCAGAGAAGTAAGTGAGCAGTTCTTC
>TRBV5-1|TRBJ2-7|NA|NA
CASSLEKHEQYF
TGCGCCAGCAGCTTGGAAAAGCACGAGCAGTACTTC
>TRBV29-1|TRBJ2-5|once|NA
CSVDRTRGPETQYF
TGCAGCGTTGACCGCACTAGAGGGCCGGAGACCCAGTACTTC
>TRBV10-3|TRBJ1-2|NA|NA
CAISDFRSIGQQLNYGYTF
TGTGCCATCAGTGATTTTAGGTCGATCGGACAGCAGCTTAACTATGGCTACACCTTC
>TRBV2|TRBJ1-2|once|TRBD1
CARQGVQKGVYGYTF
TGTGCCAGGCAGGGGGTGCAAAAAGGGGTCTATGGCTACACCTTC
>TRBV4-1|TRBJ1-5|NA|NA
CASSLDTTEPQHF
TGCGCCAGCAGCCTGGACACGACGGAGCCCCAGCATTTT
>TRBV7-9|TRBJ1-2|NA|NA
CASSLGEQIDGYTF
TGTGCCAGCAGCTTAGGAGAGCAGATCGATGGCTACACCTTC
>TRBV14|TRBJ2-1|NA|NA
CASSPVRDPSYNEQFF
TGTGCCAGCAGCCCAGTCAGGGACCCTTCCTACAATGAGCAGTTCTTC
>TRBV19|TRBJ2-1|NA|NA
CASTRRSSYNEQFF
TGTGCCAGTACTCGGCGGTCCTCCTACAATGAGCAGTTCTTC
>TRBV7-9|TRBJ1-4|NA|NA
CASSLTSGKGEKLFF
TGTGCCAGCAGTTTAACTTCAGGGAAGGGTGAAAAACTGTTTTTT
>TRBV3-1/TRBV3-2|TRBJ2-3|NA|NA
CASSQASSGTDTQYF
TGTGCCAGCAGCCAAGCTAGCTCGGGCACAGATACGCAGTATTTT
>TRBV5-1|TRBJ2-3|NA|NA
CASRGAVTDTDTQYF
TGCGCCAGCAGGGGCGCTGTTACCGACACAGATACGCAGTATTTT
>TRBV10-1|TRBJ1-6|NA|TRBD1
CASSEGTGYSPLHF
TGCGCCAGCAGTGAGGGGACAGGGTATTCACCCCTCCACTTT
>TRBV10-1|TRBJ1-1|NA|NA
CASSDPSRGGNTEAFF
TGCGCCAGCAGTGACCCCTCTCGAGGAGGGAACACTGAAGCTTTCTTT
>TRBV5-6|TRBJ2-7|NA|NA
CASTGMLDSLTYEQYF
TGTGCCAGCACCGGCATGTTAGACAGTCTTACCTACGAGCAGTACTTC
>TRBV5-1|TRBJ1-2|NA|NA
CASSLGGTALGYTF
TGCGCCAGCAGCTTGGGGGGGACGGCCTTGGGCTACACCTTC
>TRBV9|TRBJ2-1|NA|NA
CASSVESGSSYNEQFF
TGTGCCAGCAGCGTAGAATCGGGGAGCTCCTACAATGAGCAGTTCTTC
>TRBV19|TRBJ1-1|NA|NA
CATATLGGEAFF
TGTGCCACCGCGACCTTAGGGGGTGAAGCTTTCTTT
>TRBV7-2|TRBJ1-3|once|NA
CASSQTSRAGNTIYF
TGTGCCAGCAGCCAGACTTCAAGGGCTGGAAACACCATATATTTT
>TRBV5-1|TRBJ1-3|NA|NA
CASSFAHDSGNTIYF
TGCGCCAGCAGCTTTGCCCACGACTCTGGAAACACCATATATTTT
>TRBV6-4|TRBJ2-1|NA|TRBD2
CASSLSGRANNEQFF
TGTGCCAGCAGCCTGAGCGGGAGGGCCAACAATGAGCAGTTCTTC
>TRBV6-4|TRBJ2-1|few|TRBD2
CASSDSSGAYNEQFF
TGTGCCAGCAGTGACTCTAGCGGGGCCTACAATGAGCAGTTCTTC
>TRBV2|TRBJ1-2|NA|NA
CASSEGPNYGYTF
TGTGCCAGCAGTGAAGGACCTAACTATGGCTACACCTTC
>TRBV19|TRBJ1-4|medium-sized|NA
CASSIVGREKLFF
TGTGCCAGTAGTATAGTAGGCCGGGAAAAACTGTTTTTT
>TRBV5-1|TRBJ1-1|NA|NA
CASSSQGNTEAFF
TGCGCCAGCAGCTCTCAGGGGAACACTGAAGCTTTCTTT
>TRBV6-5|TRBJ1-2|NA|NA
CASRQRQASGYGYTF
TGTGCCAGCAGACAAAGGCAGGCCAGTGGCTATGGCTACACCTTC
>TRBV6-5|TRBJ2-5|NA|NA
CASSHPEGAQETQYF
TGTGCCAGCAGTCACCCCGAGGGAGCCCAAGAGACCCAGTACTTC